The 23 T cell receptor beta chains in this list originate from one sample, sequenced in a study of T cells in Graves' hyperthyroidism and ophthalmopathy. Amplification of TCR beta CDR3 regions used RNA as the template. When the TCR CDR3 underwent first-round RT-PCR, the HTBI primer set was used. TCRdb redid the calling of the multiplex PCR reads with MiXCR, one entry per CDR3 protein. The table shows 270,000 or so distinct CDR3 sequences, with 12% to 15% occurring only once. Sequencing input: blood. Source of these receptors: a woman between 45 and 60 years old with Graves' hyperthyroidism that later progressed to Graves' ophthalmopathy.

The sample holds many counts of this clonotype. The chain links TRBV6-1 to TRBJ2-1; TRBD2 agrees at 7 bases. Per germline, CDR1 MNHNS and CDR2 SASEGT. Trimming took 5 bases from V and 8 from J; bases not matched to a gene: 24. CDR3 length equals 19 residues. CDR3: CASSSRGRAGLFFTDEQFF. CDR3 nucleotide sequence: TGTGCCAGCAGTTCACGTGGGAGGGCCGGTCTTTTCTTTACGGATGAGCAGTTCTTC.

This clonotype was recorded many times. The chain is built from TRBV12-3 or TRBV12-4 and TRBJ2-1; the D gene is possibly TRBD2 (6 bases). The CDR3 totals 15 residues. Trimming left V 4 bases short and J 3 bases short, with 13 bases between. In DNA form, the CDR3 reads TGTGCCAGCAGTTCGACTAGTGCCAACTACAATGAGCAGTTCTTC. This gives the protein CASSSTSANYNEQFF.

This chain uses TRBV6-1 with TRBJ2-7; tentatively, D is TRBD1 or TRBD2 (7 bases each). V was clipped by 7 bases and J by 5 bases, with 15 bases between them. The CDR3 spans 13 residues. Looked up from germline, CDR1 is MNHNS and CDR2 is SASEGT. CDR3 sequence: CASKRDRGHEQYF. For the CDR3, the DNA is TGTGCCAGCAAGCGGGACAGAGGCCACGAGCAGTACTTC.

This clonotype was counted at least ten times. This chain connects TRBV20-1 to TRBJ2-7; possibly TRBD1 for D (5 bases). This CDR3 contains 12 residues. V was pared by 0 bases and J by 9 bases, with 12 bases between. Per germline, CDR1 DFQATT and CDR2 SNEGSKA (reference sequence). The CDR3 loop is CSARDPRVGQYF. DNA of the CDR3: TGCAGTGCTAGAGATCCCAGGGTAGGGCAGTACTTC.

In this sample, this clonotype turned up a few times. This chain uses TRBV5-1 with TRBJ1-2; possible D gene TRBD1, 5 bases. V was cut by 0 bases and J by 4 bases, with 10 bases left in between. The CDR3 spans 14 residues. Germline CDR1 and CDR2: SGHRS and YFSETQ. The CDR3 sequence is CASSLDEGLYGYTF. DNA for the CDR3: TGCGCCAGCAGCTTGGACGAGGGGCTCTATGGCTACACCTTC. The full variable domain, its missing parts supplied by reference TRBV5-1 and TRBJ1-2, is KAGVTQTPRYLIKTRGQQVTLSCSPISGHRSVSWYQQTPGQGLQFLFEYFSETQRNKGNFPGRFSGRQFSNSRSEMNVSTLELGDSALYLCASSLDEGLYGYTFGSGTRLTVV.

This clonotype was observed a handful of times. This may come from a read error, since a much larger clone is one base off. J is TRBJ2-7 and V is TRBV28, with D unresolved. The CDR3 consists of 13 residues. V was shortened by 3 bases and J by 1 base, with 7 bases between the two germline ends. The germline V gene has CDR1 MDHEN and CDR2 SYDVKM. The CDR3, as DNA: TGTGCCAGCAGTTTTTTCGTTTCCTACGAGCAGTACTTC. Its translation: CASSFFVSYEQYF.

This rearrangement joins TRBV7-9 to TRBJ1-2; D not certain. The germline V gene encodes CDR1 SEHNR and CDR2 FQNEAQ (reference sequence). This CDR3 contains 14 residues. The V end was cut by 1 base, the J end by 6 bases, with 12 bases between. The CDR3 reads CASSLEAGRNGYTF. The CDR3 DNA follows: TGTGCCAGCAGCTTAGAAGCTGGCAGGAATGGCTACACCTTC.

This clonotype appeared a few times. The CDR3, as DNA: TGTGCCAGCAGCCGAGAAAATAATTCACCCCTCCACTTT. Translation: CASSRENNSPLHF. This chain uses TRBV14 with TRBJ1-6; no definite D call. V gave up 4 bases and J gave up 5 bases, with 6 bases separating them. Germline values: CDR1 SGHDN, CDR2 FVKESK. CDR3 length: 13 amino acids.

The chain employs TRBV25-1 and TRBJ2-3; 9 bases line up with TRBD1. Trimming cost V 7 bases and J 3 bases; bases outside gene matches: 8. This CDR3 has 15 residues. Germline assignment: CDR1 MGHDK and CDR2 SYGVNS. The CDR3 loop reads CASNPDRGGTDTQYF. The CDR3 bases are TGTGCCAGCAACCCAGACAGGGGGGGAACAGATACGCAGTATTTT.

At least ten counts were recorded for this clonotype. V gene TRBV11-2 combines with J gene TRBJ2-1; 10 nucleotides match TRBD2. Germline loops: CDR1 SGHAT, CDR2 FQNNGV. After removal of 0 bases from V and 15 bases from J, the junction contained 11 bases not matched to a gene. This CDR3 has 15 amino acids. In DNA, the CDR3 is TGTGCCAGCAGCTTAGAGCCCAGCGGGAGGGCCGGGCGGTTCTTC. It translates to CASSLEPSGRAGRFF.

This clonotype has at least ten counts. This chain uses TRBV11-3 with TRBJ2-2, with D perhaps matching TRBD1 or TRBD2 (5 bases each). Germline V gene lookup returns CDR1 SGHNT and CDR2 YENEEA. V was shortened by 5 bases and J by 5 bases, with 15 bases between the two germline ends. The CDR3 extends over 15 amino acids. This chain's CDR3 is CASSPGPRKTGELFF. The CDR3 DNA reads TGTGCCAGCAGCCCGGGACCCAGGAAGACCGGGGAGCTGTTTTTT. The full variable domain, rest sourced from reference TRBV11-3 and TRBJ2-2, is EAGVVQSPRYKIIEKKQPVAFWCNPISGHNTLYWYLQNLGQGPELLIRYENEEAVDDSQLPKDRFSAERLKGVDSTLKIQPAELGDSAVYLCASSPGPRKTGELFFGEGSRLTVL.

At least ten counts were recorded for this clonotype. The chain combines TRBV20-1 with TRBJ2-1; perhaps TRBD1 as D (5 bases). Trimming removed 7 bases at V and 7 bases at J, with 14 bases between. Germline-derived CDR1 and CDR2 are DFQATT and SNEGSKA (reference sequence). The CDR3 extends over 12 amino acids. The CDR3 sequence is CSVGEARNEQFF. Written as DNA, the CDR3 is TGCAGTGTAGGGGAAGCGCGGAATGAGCAGTTCTTC.

The sample holds many counts of this clonotype. V usage is TRBV9 and J usage is TRBJ1-1, with 10 bases matching TRBD1. This CDR3 contains 16 residues. CDR1 is SGDLS and CDR2 is YYNGEE in the germline V gene. V lost 0 bases, J lost 3 bases, and 5 bases stayed unmatched. Here the CDR3 reads CASSVGQGARDTEAFF. The CDR3 DNA is TGTGCCAGCAGCGTAGGACAGGGGGCGCGTGACACTGAAGCTTTCTTT.

This clonotype was observed many times. The chain recombines TRBV28 with TRBJ1-5; a weak D match, TRBD1 (5 bases). V lost 2 bases, J lost 5 bases, and 13 bases lay in between. Looked up from germline, CDR1 is MDHEN and CDR2 is SYDVKM. CDR3 length: 15 residues. The CDR3 spells CASSLSRVTDQPQHF. CDR3 DNA sequence: TGTGCCAGCAGTTTAAGCAGGGTAACGGATCAGCCCCAGCATTTT.

The chain recombines TRBV20-1 with TRBJ2-1; 7 nucleotides line up with TRBD2. V was clipped by 1 base and J by 5 bases; unmatched bases: 8. Germline values: CDR1 DFQATT, CDR2 SNEGSKA (reference sequence). This CDR3 has 15 amino acids. The CDR3 region has the DNA TGCAGTGCTAGAGGGGCCCGACTAGCTAACAATGAGCAGTTCTTC. It is translated as CSARGARLANNEQFF.

Ten or more counts support this clonotype. The genes are TRBV12-3 or TRBV12-4 and TRBJ2-7, with D possibly matching TRBD2 (7 bases). This CDR3 is built from 14 residues. V lost 5 bases to trimming and J lost 7 bases, with 18 bases between them. The CDR3 is CASSHGQGREEQYF. DNA for the CDR3: TGTGCCAGCAGTCATGGGCAGGGGCGGGAGGAGCAGTACTTC.

Worth noting for this clonotype: This may arise from a read error, as a much more abundant clone is one base away. The chain uses TRBV28 and TRBJ2-5; D ambiguous. The CDR3 contains 15 residues. V was cut by 6 bases and J by 3 bases, with 17 bases left in between. Per germline, CDR1 MDHEN and CDR2 SYDVKM. The CDR3 loop reads CASSHRAGRKETQYF. Written as DNA, the CDR3 is TGTGCCAGCAGCCACCGGGCAGGAAGGAAAGAGACCCAGTACTTC.

This clonotype was seen a handful of times. The chain is built from TRBV20-1 and TRBJ1-5; D possibly corresponds to TRBD1 (5 bases). Germline loops: CDR1 DFQATT, CDR2 SNEGSKA (reference sequence). This CDR3 contains 14 residues. V shed 0 bases and J shed 6 bases, with 12 bases lying between them. The DNA of the CDR3 is TGCAGTGCTAGAGAACCCCAGGGCAGTCAGCCCCAGCATTTT. Amino acid sequence: CSAREPQGSQPQHF.

The chain joins TRBV20-1 to TRBJ1-3; D is unresolved. V was clipped by 3 bases and J by 3 bases, with 9 bases between them. Germline-derived CDR1 and CDR2 are DFQATT and SNEGSKA (reference sequence). The CDR3 covers 13 residues. The CDR3 sequence is CSASFRFGNTIYF. Here the CDR3 DNA reads TGCAGTGCTAGTTTTAGGTTTGGAAACACCATATATTTT.

Many counts were recorded for this clonotype. The gene calls are TRBV3-1 and TRBJ1-1; a weak D match, TRBD1 (6 bases). V lost 1 base and J lost 3, with 9 bases in between. In germline, CDR1 is LGHDT, CDR2 YNNKEL (reference sequence). The CDR3 has 14 residues. CDR3 loop: CASSQGGGHTEAFF. The CDR3 DNA sequence: TGTGCCAGCAGCCAAGGAGGGGGGCACACTGAAGCTTTCTTT. The full variable domain, in which reference TRBV3-1 and TRBJ1-1 provide the parts outside the CDR3, is DTAVSQTPKYLVTQMGNDKSIKCEQNLGHDTMYWYKQDSKKFLKIMFSYNNKELIINETVPNRFSPKSPDKAHLNLHINSLELGDSAVYFCASSQGGGHTEAFFGQGTRLTVV.

Comment on this clonotype: One base away lies a much larger clone, so this may be a sequencing read error. This chain uses TRBV28 with TRBJ1-1; no reliable D call. There are 13 residues in the CDR3. Germline lookup yields CDR1 MDHEN and CDR2 SYDVKM. The CDR3 region has the DNA TGTGTCAGCAGTTTCCCCGCCTCGCTCCGAGCTTTCTTT. As protein: CVSSFPASLRAFF.

This clonotype showed up many times. The chain employs TRBV5-1 and TRBJ2-7, with TRBD1 as a possible D gene (7 bases). Germline V gene data show CDR1 as SGHRS and CDR2 as YFSETQ. This CDR3 spans 16 amino acids. V lost 0 bases and J lost 7, with 20 bases in between. CDR3 loop: CASSLGPRQGGMEQYF. The CDR3 nucleotides read TGCGCCAGCAGCTTGGGCCCACGACAGGGAGGTATGGAGCAGTACTTC.

This clonotype occurred many times. The genes are TRBV11-2 and TRBJ2-5; tentative D call: TRBD2 (7 bases). This CDR3 comprises 15 residues. Germline V gene sequence: CDR1 SGHAT, CDR2 FQNNGV. The V end lost 7 bases, the J end lost 5 bases, and 20 bases lay between the germline ends. The CDR3 spells CASTIGRGRGETQYF. For the CDR3, the DNA is TGTGCCAGCACCATCGGGCGGGGGCGCGGGGAGACCCAGTACTTC.